The clone carrying this T cell receptor (beta chain) was recorded many times. Its antigen remains unknown. The library was built from around 380 ng RNA with molecular barcoded adaptors for alpha/delta and beta/gamma chains. TCRdb reprocessed the reads with MiXCR, giving one entry per CDR3 protein. Here the sample spans about 46,000 distinct CDR3 sequences, roughly 20% being singletons. These data are taken from a study of read filtering for tumor transcriptome and immune sequencing. Study information: Revised staging placed 8 patients in R-ISS I, 15 to 20 in II, 6 or 7 in III.

At the time of active disease, bone marrow was collected from every patient. Regarding the study as a whole: IR-seq captured clonotypes deeper and more reliably than RNA-seq. Sorted CD138-negative bone marrow cells were not purified T cells.

Per germline, CDR1 DFQATT and CDR2 SNEGSKA (reference sequence). This CDR3 spans 13 amino acids. V lost 4 bases and J 5 bases, leaving 11 bases between the germline ends. Specimen: a population of CD138-negative cells sorted from bone marrow. The sequence was collected from a donor aged 40 or over with multiple myeloma. The gene calls are TRBV20-1 and TRBJ1-4; D unresolved. The CDR3 spells CSATRTANEKLFF. The CDR3 bases are TGCAGTGCTACCAGGACGGCGAATGAAAAACTGTTTTTT.